This record concerns one TCR beta chain sequence. Its target is not known. This entry is derived from a study of cytomegalovirus exposure and HLA in healthy donors. At the level of the study: The 110 or so validation repertoires used the same platform as the roughly 670 first-cohort repertoires, a later analysis reported.

General study findings and limits: Listed as cytomegalovirus-associated were 150 or so TCR beta chains.

The CDR3 covers 13 residues. Germline CDR1 and CDR2: MNHNS and SASEGT. The V and J ends lost 6 bases and 2 bases respectively, with 5 bases between them. Generated by immunoSEQ multiplex PCR, the TCRdb table keeps only in-frame clones and is missing some. Among approximately 220,000 clones, around nine tenths were seen once, and the ten largest hold roughly 2.5%. This chain joins TRBV6-1 and TRBJ2-6; D gene unclear. The sequence derives from a man in his late teens or twenties in good health and CMV-seronegative. Sequencing input: PBMCs. In DNA form, the CDR3 reads TGTGCCAGCAGGGAGACTGGGGCCAACGTCCTGACTTTC. This codes for CASRETGANVLTF.